This passage covers 29 T cell receptor beta chains from one sample sequenced in a study of blood T cell repertoires in COVID-19. Libraries were prepared by immunoSEQ multiplex PCR; TCRdb keeps only in-frame clonotypes and omits some of them. In the table there are under 100,000 clones, 65% to 85% of which are singletons. Sequencing was carried out using peripheral blood. The source is a man aged 80 or over with active or convalescent COVID-19.

The J gene is TRBJ1-1, the V gene TRBV27; 8 bases fit TRBD1. This CDR3 has 13 amino acids. The germline V gene has CDR1 MNHEY and CDR2 SMNVEV (reference sequence). The V segment lost 6 bases and the J segment 11 bases; nucleotides outside the gene matches: 11. CDR3 protein: CASRAGQGDGAFF. In DNA form, the CDR3 reads TGTGCCAGCAGGGCCGGACAGGGAGACGGGGCTTTCTTT.

The gene calls are TRBV12-3 or TRBV12-4 and TRBJ1-4, with 8 bases aligning to TRBD1. The CDR3 runs 13 residues. V lost 6 bases and J lost 6; bases outside the gene matches: 3. The CDR3 DNA reads as TGTGCCAGCAGCGGACAGGGAGATGAAAAACTGTTTTTT. This gives the protein CASSGQGDEKLFF.

The chain is built from TRBV9 and TRBJ1-6; weak D call: TRBD1 (6 bases). Germline assignment: CDR1 SGDLS and CDR2 YYNGEE. The CDR3 has 15 amino acids. V lost 4 bases and J lost 7, with 15 bases in between. The CDR3 reads CASSPRGGRNSPLHF. The CDR3 nucleotides are TGTGCCAGCAGCCCACGGGGGGGGCGAAATTCACCCCTCCACTTT.

This clone appeared a single time. The chain combines TRBV5-6 with TRBJ1-1; TRBD1 is a possible D gene (5 bases). Germline V CDR1 and CDR2: SGHDT, YYEEEE. With 4 bases removed from V and 8 bases from J, the gap between germline ends came to 12 bases. This CDR3 comprises 12 residues. The CDR3: CASSRLGAEAFF. The CDR3 DNA reads TGTGCCAGCAGCCGACTAGGGGCCGAAGCTTTCTTT.

The genes are TRBV18 and TRBJ2-3; 13 bases are a match to TRBD2. CDR1 and CDR2 from the germline V gene are KGHSH and LQKENI. V lost 5 bases to trimming and J lost 1 base; unmatched junction nucleotides: 3. The CDR3 is 16 residues long. In DNA form, the CDR3 reads TGTGCCAGCTCAAGCGGGACTAGCGGGGGCACAGATACGCAGTATTTT. Encoded protein: CASSSGTSGGTDTQYF.

V and J are TRBV15 and TRBJ2-3; unclear D gene. V lost 0 bases and J 5 bases, leaving 9 bases between the germline ends. Per germline, CDR1 LNHNV and CDR2 YYDKDF (reference sequence). The CDR3 runs 14 residues. The CDR3 loop is CATSRDLPEDTQYF. CDR3 in DNA: TGTGCCACCAGCAGAGATCTCCCAGAAGATACGCAGTATTTT.

The chain has TRBV2 and TRBJ2-3; tentatively, D is TRBD2 (7 bases). Per germline, CDR1 SNHLY and CDR2 FYNNEI. V lost 6 bases, J lost 5 bases, and 15 bases lay in between. CDR3 length equals 14 residues. The CDR3 nucleotides are TGTGCCAGCAGCCTTGAGAGGGGGGGAGATACGCAGTATTTT. This sequence encodes CASSLERGGDTQYF.

A few counts support this clone. The chain joins TRBV7-9 to TRBJ1-6; 7 nucleotides match TRBD1. J gave up 8 bases and V 1 base, and 8 bases lay outside the gene matches. The V gene's germline CDR1 is SEHNR and CDR2 FQNEAQ (reference sequence). The CDR3 contains 16 residues. This chain's CDR3 is CASSLGSGTAHSPLHF. In nucleotides, the CDR3 is TGTGCCAGCAGCTTAGGGTCCGGGACAGCCCATTCACCCCTCCACTTT.

This rearrangement joins TRBV11-2 to TRBJ1-6; no clear D gene. With 3 bases removed from V and 9 bases from J, the gap between germline ends came to 6 bases. From germline, CDR1 is SGHAT and CDR2 FQNNGV. The CDR3 sequence is 12 residues long. In DNA form, the CDR3 reads TGTGCCAGCAGCTTTCTAGGTTCACCCCTCCACTTT. This codes for CASSFLGSPLHF.

This rearrangement joins TRBV6-6 to TRBJ1-3; D is undetermined. Trimming shortened V by 0 bases and J by 2 bases, and 8 bases separated the two germline ends. CDR3 size: 15 residues. CDR1 is MNHNY and CDR2 is SVGAGI in the germline V gene (reference sequence). CDR3 loop: CASSYSPDTGNTIYF. The CDR3 nucleotides read TGTGCCAGCAGTTACTCTCCCGACACTGGAAACACCATATATTTT.

V is TRBV27 and J is TRBJ2-3; 10 positions agree with TRBD2. CDR1 is MNHEY, CDR2 SMNVEV, per germline (reference sequence). Trimming cost V 5 bases and J 8 bases; bases outside gene matches: 10. This CDR3 contains 15 residues. CDR3 coding DNA: TGTGCCAGCAGTAGCGGGGGGGGACGGTTGCGTACGCAGTATTTT. As protein: CASSSGGGRLRTQYF.

The chain carries TRBV4-1 and TRBJ2-7, with 8 positions matching TRBD1. CDR1 is MGHRA and CDR2 is YSYEKL in the germline V gene. CDR3 length: 15 residues. Trimming removed 0 bases from V and 3 bases from J; junction bases left unmatched: 4. CDR3 nucleotides: TGCGCCAGCAGCCAAGATCGGGGGACAGGCTACGAGCAGTACTTC. Residues: CASSQDRGTGYEQYF.

This clone appeared a single time. V is TRBV3-1 (or the pseudogene TRBV3-2) and J is TRBJ2-1, with a tentative D call TRBD2 (6 bases). Germline lookup yields CDR1 LGHDT and CDR2 YNNKEL (reference sequence). The germline V and J ends were trimmed by 3 bases and 7 bases, with 16 bases remaining between them. The length of the CDR3 is 15 residues. The CDR3 loop is CASSHITRAGNEQFF. CDR3 in DNA: TGTGCCAGCAGCCACATCACTCGGGCGGGGAATGAGCAGTTCTTC.

This rearrangement joins TRBV18 to TRBJ1-6; 8 nucleotides match TRBD1. The V and J ends lost 3 bases and 4 bases, in that order; junction bases with no gene match: 5. Germline CDR1 and CDR2: KGHSH and LQKENI. This CDR3 has 16 amino acids. The DNA for the CDR3 is TGTGCCAGCTCACCGGGCAGGGGGCTATATAATTCACCCCTCCACTTT. It specifies CASSPGRGLYNSPLHF.

This chain joins TRBV4-2 and TRBJ2-1; 16 bases agree with TRBD2. Trimming cost V 3 bases and J 1 base; bases outside gene matches: 6. This CDR3 is 19 amino acids long. Germline CDR1 and CDR2: LGHNA and YNFKEQ. The CDR3 DNA reads TGTGCCAGCAGCCAGGGGACTAGCGGGGGGGCCCTGTCCTACAATGAGCAGTTCTTC. Translation: CASSQGTSGGALSYNEQFF.

This clone was counted a single time. The V gene is TRBV7-9, the J gene TRBJ2-5; TRBD1 agrees at 7 bases. CDR3 size: 15 residues. Trimming took 7 bases from V and 4 from J; bases not matched to a gene: 12. Looked up from germline, CDR1 is SEHNR and CDR2 is FQNEAQ (reference sequence). CDR3 nucleotide sequence: TGTGCCAGCACCGGGGTAGACAGGGTCGGAGAGACCCAGTACTTC. This encodes CASTGVDRVGETQYF.

The rearrangement uses TRBV2 and TRBJ2-2, with D perhaps matching TRBD2 (5 bases). The CDR3 has 13 residues. V was pared by 6 bases and J by 2 bases, with 7 bases between. CDR1 is SNHLY and CDR2 is FYNNEI in the germline V gene. CDR3 residues: CASRLANTGELFF. The CDR3 DNA reads as TGTGCCAGCAGGCTAGCTAACACCGGGGAGCTGTTTTTT.

CDR3 in DNA: TGCGCCAGCAGGGAGAGTACCGCTAACTATGGCTACACCTTC. Translation: CASRESTANYGYTF. The rearrangement joins TRBV5-1 to TRBJ1-2, with D uncertain. The ends were cut back, 5 bases at V and 0 bases at J, with 11 bases in the middle. The CDR3 is made up of 14 amino acids. Germline CDR1 and CDR2: SGHRS and YFSETQ.

This rearrangement joins TRBV6-4 to TRBJ2-7; TRBD2 agrees at 8 bases. Trimming at V came to 5 bases and at J to 1 base, leaving 4 bases not matched to a gene. Germline-derived CDR1 and CDR2 are MRHNA and SNTAGT. This CDR3 is built from 14 residues. The CDR3 DNA reads TGTGCCAGCAGTCCGATAGCGGGGTCCTACGAGCAGTACTTC. This codes for CASSPIAGSYEQYF.

J is TRBJ2-7 and V is TRBV19; a possible D gene is TRBD1 (6 bases). In germline, CDR1 is LNHDA, CDR2 SQIVND (reference sequence). This CDR3 has 16 residues. V lost 4 bases, J lost 7 bases, and 23 bases lay in between. In nucleotides, the CDR3 is TGTGCCAGTAGTAACCCCCGCCAGGGGCTGTCTTGGGAGCAGTACTTC. This gives the protein CASSNPRQGLSWEQYF.

J is TRBJ2-3 and V is TRBV3-1 (or the pseudogene TRBV3-2); no definite D call. V was shortened by 0 bases and J by 4 bases, with 11 bases between the two germline ends. Germline V lookup: CDR1 LGHDT, CDR2 YNNKEL (reference sequence). The CDR3 is 15 residues long. As DNA, the CDR3 is TGTGCCAGCAGCCAAGATACAACAGAAGCAGATACGCAGTATTTT. Protein sequence: CASSQDTTEADTQYF.

V is TRBV21-1 and J is TRBJ2-4; the table's TRBD1 call for D was not verified on the DNA. TRBV21-1 is an annotated pseudogene. The CDR3 is 15 amino acids. The CDR3 DNA is TGTGCCATCCCGAGGGACAGTCTAGCCAAAAACATTCAGTACTTC. Amino acid sequence: CAIPRDSLAKNIQYF.

V gene TRBV7-8 combines with J gene TRBJ1-2; a possible D gene is TRBD1 (6 bases). The CDR3 runs to 16 residues. Germline V gene sequence: CDR1 SGHVS, CDR2 FQNEAQ. V dropped 5 bases and J dropped 3 bases, with 19 bases sitting between them. CDR3 in amino acids: CASSPPPRDIYYGYTF. The CDR3 DNA sequence: TGTGCCAGCAGCCCTCCCCCTCGGGACATCTACTATGGCTACACCTTC.

This chain joins TRBV30 and TRBJ1-3; 7 nucleotides agree with TRBD1. CDR1 is GTSNPN, CDR2 SVGIG, per germline (reference sequence). The CDR3 loop spans 15 amino acids. Losses at the gene ends were 3 bases for V and 3 bases for J; bases not matched to a gene: 8. DNA for the CDR3: TGTGCCTGGAGCCCCGGGACAGAAAATGGAAACACCATATATTTT. It codes for CAWSPGTENGNTIYF. Complete variable domain (other parts from reference TRBV30 and TRBJ1-3): SQTIHQWPATLVQPVGSPLSLECTVEGTSNPNLYWYRQAAGRGLQLLFYSVGIGQISSEVPQNLSASRPQDRQFILSSKKLLLSDSGFYLCAWSPGTENGNTIYFGEGSWLTVV.

Points on this clone: At one end, the junction sequence differs from germline, possibly due to a read error. The chain employs TRBV7-7 and TRBJ1-6, with TRBD1 matching over 7 bases. Per germline, CDR1 SSHAT and CDR2 FNYEAQ (reference sequence). This CDR3 is 15 amino acids long. The CDR3 DNA reads as TGTGCTAGCAGCCCCCCCGACAGGGTCCGCTCACCCCTCCACTTT. This translates into CASSPPDRVRSPLHF.

The CDR3: CASSESTGDASRGYTF. The CDR3 DNA is TGCGCCAGCAGTGAGTCGACTGGAGACGCGAGCCGCGGCTACACCTTC. The rearrangement uses TRBV10-2 and TRBJ1-2; D is unclear. V was shortened by 0 bases and J by 8 bases, with 19 bases between the two germline ends. Per germline, CDR1 WSHSY and CDR2 SAAADI. The CDR3 is 16 residues long.

The chain has TRBV4-1 and TRBJ1-6; the D gene is possibly TRBD1 (6 bases). The CDR3 extends over 16 amino acids. The germline V and J ends were trimmed by 1 base and 10 bases, with 17 bases remaining between them. The germline CDR1 and CDR2 sequences are MGHRA and YSYEKL. CDR3 protein: CASSQAAGAQWSPLHF. DNA for the CDR3: TGCGCCAGCAGCCAAGCGGCGGGGGCGCAGTGGTCACCCCTCCACTTT.

This clone has a single count. The CDR3 coding sequence is TGTGCCAGCAGCGGACAGGCAAAAGGTTCAACTAATGAAAAACTGTTTTTT. Residues: CASSGQAKGSTNEKLFF. The rearrangement uses TRBV28 and TRBJ1-4; 7 positions agree with TRBD1. Looked up from germline, CDR1 is MDHEN and CDR2 is SYDVKM. This CDR3 spans 17 amino acids. V shed 6 bases, J shed 0 bases, and the junction held 10 bases outside the gene matches.

The rearrangement uses TRBV30 and TRBJ1-2; tentatively, D is TRBD1 (5 bases). The CDR3 sequence is 13 residues long. Germline CDR1 reads GTSNPN; CDR2 reads SVGIG (reference sequence). Between the trimmed V and J ends, which lost 2 bases and 8 bases, there was a span of 15 bases. The CDR3 is CAWSLRVSQGYTF. Written as DNA, the CDR3 is TGTGCCTGGAGTCTCAGGGTTTCCCAAGGCTACACCTTC.